This TCR beta chain is drawn from a study of cytomegalovirus exposure and HLA in healthy donors. Findings of the study overall: The authors later found most CMV-associated TCR beta chains appeared HLA-restricted.

Germline values: CDR1 SGHDT, CDR2 YYEEEE. J gave up 5 bases and V 4 bases, and 4 bases lay outside the gene matches. The CDR3 runs to 14 residues. In regard to this clone: Its matching antigen is unknown.

Primers included in the PCR were 60 Vbeta and 13 Jbeta primers. The repertoire was sequenced with immunoSEQ multiplex PCR; TCRdb's copy has only in-frame clones and lacks some. The sample has approximately 150,000 clones, over 70% seen once; the top ten hold over 13%. This receptor was obtained from a woman aged 40 to 50 in good health and CMV-seronegative. This chain connects TRBV5-6 to TRBJ1-1, with 11 bases identical to TRBD1. Sequencing was performed on PBMCs. CDR3 region: CASSPGQGATEAFF. The CDR3 coding sequence is TGTGCCAGCAGCCCCGGACAGGGGGCGACTGAAGCTTTCTTT.